This record covers a single TCR beta chain. Antigen unknown. This specimen comes from a study of blood T cells in healthy people across ages. Across the study: Capture by template switching was about one barcoded beta molecule per two T cells. Study results and caveats: Aged donors had fewer naive CD4+ cells and lower diversity than long-lived donors.

The germline CDR1 and CDR2 sequences are WSHSY and SAAADI. This CDR3 region has 12 residues. Alongside a J-beta primer mix, a sample-barcoded 5' primer served in a second PCR lasting about 7 to 11 cycles. One entry per CDR3 protein results from TCRdb running MiXCR on the 5' RACE reads. The data contain over 500,000 distinct CDR3 sequences, over 25% of them seen just once; the ten biggest clones take up approximately 3.5%. This same sample was also taken into another study, of T cells of mothers and their children. As reported in that work: The study found slightly higher but non-significant overlap in related versus unrelated mother-child pairs.

The specimen was blood. The TCR originated in a boy aged 2 to 10 in good health. The V call is TRBV10-2, the J call TRBJ2-5, with D unresolved. The J call may be incorrect, as the DNA end agrees better with TRBJ2-1. The CDR3 is CASSIADNEQFF. In DNA form, the CDR3 reads TGCGCCAGCAGCATAGCTGACAATGAGCAGTTCTTC.